Below, 4 T cell receptor beta chains from the same sample are listed, as sequenced in a study of shared clonotypes between healthy human individuals. The assay was immunoSEQ multiplex PCR, and TCRdb's table has in-frame clones only and misses some. The repertoire includes fewer than 850,000 clones, around 96% of them detected once, and about 0.22% sits in the top ten. Naive CD8 cells were CD45RO-negative, positively selected for CCR7, excluding terminally differentiated effector memory CD45RA+ cells. The sequencing sample was made of naive CD8+ T cells sorted from blood. Every receptor here comes from a man aged 25-45 years in good health.

This clone was seen only once. The chain is built from TRBV27 and TRBJ2-3; D unresolved. The CDR3 consists of 13 residues. V shed 1 base and J shed 4 bases, with 6 bases lying between them. CDR1 is MNHEY and CDR2 is SMNVEV in the germline V gene (reference sequence). The CDR3 protein is CASSLFRADTQYF. For the CDR3, the DNA is TGTGCCAGCAGTTTATTCCGGGCAGATACGCAGTATTTT.

This chain joins TRBV11-2 and TRBJ2-7; D is perhaps TRBD2 (6 bases). CDR3 length equals 17 residues. Germline lookup yields CDR1 SGHAT and CDR2 FQNNGV. The V end lost 2 bases, the J end lost 1 base, and 18 bases lay between the germline ends. CDR3 sequence: CASSLLGAGLESYEQYF. Here the CDR3 DNA reads TGTGCCAGCAGCTTATTAGGGGCGGGGTTAGAGTCCTACGAGCAGTACTTC.

Here the CDR3 reads CASSLSQAAHYGYTF. CDR3 nucleotides: TGTGCCAGCAGCTTATCCCAAGCGGCGCACTATGGCTACACCTTC. The rearrangement links TRBV11-2 to TRBJ1-2; D is ambiguous. The CDR3 is made up of 15 amino acids. Germline V CDR1 and CDR2: SGHAT, FQNNGV. Trimming took 2 bases from V and 3 from J, leaving 13 bases between them. Looking up the rest from reference TRBV11-2 and TRBJ1-2 gives the full variable domain: EAGVAQSPRYKIIEKRQSVAFWCNPISGHATLYWYQQILGQGPKLLIQFQNNGVVDDSQLPKDRFSAERLKGVDSTLKIQPAKLEDSAVYLCASSLSQAAHYGYTFGSGTRLTVV.

This sequence joins TRBV10-3 and TRBJ1-2; TRBD1 is a possible D gene (5 bases). Germline V gives CDR1 ENHRY, CDR2 SYGVKD. This CDR3 has 12 residues. V lost 4 bases and J lost 5, with 8 bases in between. CDR3 region: CAISVGEYGYTF. The CDR3, as DNA: TGTGCCATCAGTGTAGGGGAATATGGCTACACCTTC.